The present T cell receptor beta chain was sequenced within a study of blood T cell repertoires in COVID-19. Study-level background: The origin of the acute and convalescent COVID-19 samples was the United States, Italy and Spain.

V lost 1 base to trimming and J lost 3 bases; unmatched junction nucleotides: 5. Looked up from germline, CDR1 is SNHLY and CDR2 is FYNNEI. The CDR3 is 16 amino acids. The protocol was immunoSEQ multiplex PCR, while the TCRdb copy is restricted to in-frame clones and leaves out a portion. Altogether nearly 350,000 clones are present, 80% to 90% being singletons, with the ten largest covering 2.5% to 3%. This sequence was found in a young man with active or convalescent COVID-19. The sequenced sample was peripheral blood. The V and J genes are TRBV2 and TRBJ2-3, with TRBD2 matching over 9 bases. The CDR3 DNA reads TGTGCCAGCAGTGAAGGCCGACTAGCGGAAACAGATACGCAGTATTTT. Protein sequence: CASSEGRLAETDTQYF.